Below, 31 T cell receptor beta chains from the same sample are listed, as sequenced in a study of spatial heterogeneity in lung cancer. Time point defined: sample taken at primary tumor resection. Antigens for these TCRs are unknown. Findings and caveats of the study: It was found that expanded intratumoral alpha and beta TCR counts tracked tumor mutation counts.

Each CDR3 protein is one row after TCRdb ran MiXCR on the 5' RACE reads. The sample lists several thousand distinct CDR3 sequences, over 7.5% seen once, with 12% in the top ten. This specimen consisted of lung tumor tissue, obtained at surgery. The receptor source for this set is a male donor with early-stage non-small cell lung cancer.

This clonotype showed up many times. The chain recombines TRBV7-2 with TRBJ2-1, with D maybe TRBD2 (6 bases). This CDR3 contains 13 residues. V lost 2 bases to trimming and J lost 14 bases, with 16 bases between them. CDR1 is SGHTA, CDR2 FQGNSA, per germline. This chain's CDR3 is CASSLSREKWKFF. CDR3 sequence (DNA): TGTGCCAGCAGCTTATCACGGGAGAAGTGGAAGTTCTTC. Looking up the rest from reference TRBV7-2 and TRBJ2-1 gives the full variable domain: GAGVSQSPSNKVTEKGKDVELRCDPISGHTALYWYRQSLGQGLEFLIYFQGNSAPDKSGLPSDRFSAERTGGSVSTLTIQRTQQEDSAVYLCASSLSREKWKFFGPGTRLTVL.

By share of the sample, this clonotype is medium-sized. The J gene is TRBJ2-5, the V gene TRBV2, with 11 bases fitting TRBD2. Germline assignment: CDR1 SNHLY and CDR2 FYNNEI. J lost 0 bases, V lost 0 bases, and 18 bases had no gene match. The CDR3 is 22 amino acids. The CDR3 here is CASSEAGPFAPGLADNQETQYF. CDR3 DNA sequence: TGTGCCAGCAGTGAAGCGGGGCCCTTTGCACCGGGACTAGCGGACAACCAAGAGACCCAGTACTTC.

In its sample, this clonotype was seen many times. This rearrangement joins TRBV18 to TRBJ1-2; 9 nucleotides align to TRBD1. Trimming removed 6 bases from V and 7 bases from J; junction bases left unmatched: 9. Looked up from germline, CDR1 is KGHSH and CDR2 is LQKENI. CDR3 length equals 14 residues. The CDR3 nucleotides read TGTGCCAGCTCGCCCGGGACAGGGCGGTTTGGCTACACCTTC. Translation: CASSPGTGRFGYTF.

By its share, this clonotype is medium-sized (0.01 to 0.1%). The chain combines TRBV10-1 with TRBJ2-3; TRBD2 agrees at 12 bases. CDR3 length: 16 amino acids. The germline V gene encodes CDR1 WNHNN and CDR2 SYGVQD (reference sequence). The V gene end was trimmed by 6 bases and the J gene end by 2 bases; junction bases not matched to a gene: 6. The CDR3 bases are TGCGCCAGCAGCCCAGGACTAGCGGGATCCACAGATACGCAGTATTTT. Translated: CASSPGLAGSTDTQYF.

The table lists this clonotype with many counts. The chain couples TRBV20-1 to TRBJ2-2; no clear D gene. V lost 3 bases, J lost 8 bases, and 13 bases lay in between. Germline assignment: CDR1 DFQATT and CDR2 SNEGSKA (reference sequence). The CDR3 has 13 residues. The CDR3 coding sequence is TGCAGTGCTAGTCAACACACGGCTGGGGAGCTGTTTTTT. Its translation: CSASQHTAGELFF.

This clonotype was counted many times. The chain couples TRBV7-8 to TRBJ2-5; 14 bases align to TRBD2. The CDR3 sequence is 19 residues long. Germline-derived CDR1 and CDR2 are SGHVS and FQNEAQ. Germline trimming cut 5 bases from V and 3 bases from J; bases unmatched to any gene: 14. DNA of the CDR3: TGTGCCAGCAGCAACCGGACTAGCGGGAGGTTGAGGCTTAAAGAGACCCAGTACTTC. As protein: CASSNRTSGRLRLKETQYF.

Ten or more counts support this clonotype. The chain couples TRBV6-5 to TRBJ1-1; 7 bases align to TRBD1. This CDR3 region has 13 residues. The junction had 11 bases not matched to a gene; V was cut back by 5 bases and J by 11 bases. From germline, CDR1 is MNHEY and CDR2 SVGAGI. Here the CDR3 reads CASSILLGQRAFF. The CDR3 DNA is TGTGCCAGCAGTATTCTGCTGGGACAGAGGGCTTTCTTT.

This clonotype was recorded many times. The CDR3 here is CSAPRPTGLINTIYF. CDR3 bases: TGCAGTGCCCCTAGGCCTACCGGACTGATAAACACCATATATTTT. The V call is TRBV20-1, the J call TRBJ1-3; no firm D call. V was pared by 6 bases and J by 6 bases, with 21 bases between. Germline V gives CDR1 DFQATT, CDR2 SNEGSKA (reference sequence). CDR3 length equals 15 residues.

This clonotype was seen at least ten times. The J gene is TRBJ1-2, the V gene TRBV6-1, with 7 positions matching TRBD1. Losses at the gene ends were 1 base for V and 2 bases for J; bases not matched to a gene: 1. In germline, CDR1 is MNHNS, CDR2 SASEGT. The CDR3 runs to 14 residues. The CDR3 is CASSEDRGNYGYTF. For the CDR3, the DNA is TGTGCCAGCAGTGAAGACAGGGGCAACTATGGCTACACCTTC.

This clonotype was detected ten times or more. The rearrangement joins TRBV28 to TRBJ2-2; 9 bases fit TRBD1. Germline trimming cut 5 bases from V and 5 bases from J; bases unmatched to any gene: 6. CDR1 and CDR2 from the germline V gene are MDHEN and SYDVKM. The CDR3 has 15 residues. The CDR3 loop is CASSPPGQGTGELFF. The CDR3 DNA is TGTGCCAGCAGTCCTCCGGGACAGGGAACCGGGGAGCTGTTTTTT. The variable domain in full, completed from reference TRBV28 and TRBJ2-2, reads DVKVTQSSRYLVKRTGEKVFLECVQDMDHENMFWYRQDPGLGLRLIYFSYDVKMKEKGDIPEGYSVSREKKERFSLILESASTNQTSMYLCASSPPGQGTGELFFGEGSRLTVL.

By share of the sample, this clonotype is medium-sized. The V gene is TRBV10-1, the J gene TRBJ2-1; 8 nucleotides match TRBD2. CDR1 and CDR2 from the germline V gene are WNHNN and SYGVQD (reference sequence). This CDR3 spans 15 amino acids. Germline trimming cut 9 bases from V and 7 bases from J; bases unmatched to any gene: 14. The DNA of the CDR3 is TGCGCCAGGTTTCACCCCGGGACTAGAGCAAATGAGCAGTTCTTC. This codes for CARFHPGTRANEQFF.

This clonotype showed up many times. The chain joins TRBV6-1 to TRBJ1-2; D ambiguous. CDR3 length equals 13 residues. From germline, CDR1 is MNHNS and CDR2 SASEGT. The V gene lost 2 bases and the J gene lost 0 bases, with 4 bases spanning the gap. For the CDR3, the DNA is TGTGCCAGCAGTGAAAGGCCTAACTATGGCTACACCTTC. The encoded protein is CASSERPNYGYTF.

This clonotype occurred many times. This rearrangement joins TRBV11-2 to TRBJ2-1; 11 positions agree with TRBD2. This CDR3 comprises 14 residues. Germline V gene data show CDR1 as SGHAT and CDR2 as FQNNGV. The V segment lost 0 bases and the J segment 9 bases; nucleotides outside the gene matches: 1. CDR3 residues: CASSLDGTSGEQFF. The CDR3 nucleotides are TGTGCCAGCAGCTTAGATGGGACTAGCGGTGAGCAGTTCTTC.

This clonotype has ten or more counts. The CDR3 DNA sequence: TGTGCCAGCAGCTTGTGCGGGCCGACTGGGTGTACCGGGGAGCTGTTTTTT. Protein: CASSLCGPTGCTGELFF. This rearrangement joins TRBV5-4 to TRBJ2-2; D is possibly TRBD2 (5 bases). Germline CDR1 and CDR2: SGHNT and YYREEE (reference sequence). The CDR3 has 17 residues. V was trimmed by 1 base and J by 5 bases, leaving 18 bases between them.

Many counts were recorded for this clonotype. This sequence joins TRBV28 and TRBJ1-1, with a weak D call TRBD1 (6 bases). Germline V CDR1 and CDR2: MDHEN, SYDVKM. The ends were cut back, 7 bases at V and 2 bases at J, with 14 bases in the middle. This CDR3 has 14 amino acids. CDR3 sequence: CASKQGSPNTEAFF. The CDR3 nucleotides are TGTGCCAGCAAACAGGGCTCCCCAAACACTGAAGCTTTCTTT.

By proportion, this clonotype is medium-sized. The chain joins TRBV27 to TRBJ1-6; tentatively, D is TRBD1 (5 bases). This CDR3 is built from 17 residues. Per the germline V gene, CDR1 is MNHEY and CDR2 is SMNVEV (reference sequence). Trimming pared 8 bases from V and 5 bases from J, leaving 22 bases between. In DNA form, the CDR3 reads TGTGCCAGCTCAGGGACCTACCGCTCAGGAAATAATTCACCCCTCCACTTT. Amino acid sequence: CASSGTYRSGNNSPLHF.

This clonotype was detected ten times or more. This chain joins TRBV10-2 and TRBJ2-5; 9 nucleotides align to TRBD1. With 6 bases clipped from V and 2 bases from J, the junction kept 7 bases outside the gene matches. Germline V lookup: CDR1 WSHSY, CDR2 SAAADI. This CDR3 has 15 residues. The CDR3 nucleotides read TGCGCCAGCAGGGCCGGGACAGGGTGGCAAGAGACCCAGTACTTC. Protein: CASRAGTGWQETQYF.

This clonotype appeared many times. The chain joins TRBV27 to TRBJ2-7; 7 bases fit TRBD1. The ends lost 5 bases at V and 0 bases at J; junction bases unmatched: 7. The CDR3 totals 15 residues. Germline V gene sequence: CDR1 MNHEY, CDR2 SMNVEV (reference sequence). DNA for the CDR3: TGTGCCAGCAGTCCCGGGACAGCCGCCTCCTACGAGCAGTACTTC. Amino acid sequence: CASSPGTAASYEQYF.

This clonotype was counted ten times or more. V gene TRBV7-8 combines with J gene TRBJ2-3, with 10 bases fitting TRBD2. Germline assignment: CDR1 SGHVS and CDR2 FQNEAQ. The ends lost 5 bases at V and 2 bases at J; junction bases unmatched: 16. The CDR3 runs to 19 residues. CDR3 DNA sequence: TGTGCCAGCAGCCAATCCAAAAGGCTAGCGGGAGATTCCACAGATACGCAGTATTTT. Its protein is CASSQSKRLAGDSTDTQYF.

In its sample, this clonotype was seen many times. The rearrangement joins TRBV7-2 to TRBJ2-1; TRBD2 agrees at 11 bases. The CDR3 runs 15 residues. After removal of 5 bases from V and 7 bases from J, the junction contained 7 bases not matched to a gene. The germline gives CDR1 SGHTA, CDR2 FQGNSA. CDR3 nucleotides: TGTGCCAGCAGCCTTAGCGGGGGGGCAATAAATGAGCAGTTCTTC. Translated, it gives CASSLSGGAINEQFF.

This clonotype has at least ten counts. The chain recombines TRBV11-2 with TRBJ1-1; D possibly corresponds to TRBD1 (5 bases). The CDR3 loop spans 14 amino acids. CDR1 SGHAT and CDR2 FQNNGV come from the germline V gene. The V and J ends lost 1 base and 4 bases respectively, with 10 bases between them. This CDR3 is CASSLGGDSTEAFF. In DNA form, the CDR3 reads TGTGCCAGCAGCTTAGGCGGGGACTCCACTGAAGCTTTCTTT.

By frequency in the sample, this clonotype is medium-sized. The chain carries TRBV27 and TRBJ2-7; D is perhaps TRBD2 (6 bases). Germline V CDR1 and CDR2: MNHEY, SMNVEV (reference sequence). V was shortened by 2 bases and J by 0 bases, with 11 bases between the two germline ends. The CDR3 covers 15 residues. The CDR3 protein is CASSLNRDFSYEQYF. The DNA for the CDR3 is TGTGCCAGCAGTTTAAACCGGGACTTCTCCTACGAGCAGTACTTC.

This clonotype was picked up many times. This chain connects TRBV29-1 to TRBJ1-3; D gene ambiguous. Trimming stripped 0 bases from V and 7 bases from J, with 4 bases between. The CDR3 is 11 amino acids. Germline V gives CDR1 SQVTM, CDR2 ANQGSEA. CDR3 amino acids: CSVEEGNTIYF. CDR3 DNA sequence: TGCAGCGTTGAAGAAGGGAACACCATATATTTT. The entire variable domain, with the rest obtained from reference TRBV29-1 and TRBJ1-3, is as follows: SAVISQKPSRDICQRGTSLTIQCQVDSQVTMMFWYRQQPGQSLTLIATANQGSEATYESGFVIDKFPISRPNLTFSTLTVSNMSPEDSSIYLCSVEEGNTIYFGEGSWLTVV.

This clonotype was observed at least ten times. The chain joins TRBV5-1 to TRBJ1-3, with 10 positions matching TRBD1. This CDR3 has 17 residues. Germline assignment: CDR1 SGHRS and CDR2 YFSETQ. V lost 1 base and J lost 4; bases outside the gene matches: 8. CDR3 coding DNA: TGCGCCAGCAGCTTGCTGATGGGACAGGGGTCGGGAAACACCATATATTTT. Translation: CASSLLMGQGSGNTIYF.

This clonotype was counted many times. The chain combines TRBV5-1 with TRBJ2-3; a possible D gene is TRBD2 (6 bases). The V and J ends lost 0 bases and 0 bases respectively, with 8 bases between them. Germline assignment: CDR1 SGHRS and CDR2 YFSETQ. The CDR3 runs to 15 residues. The CDR3 DNA sequence: TGCGCCAGCAGCTTGGCTAGCGCCAGCACAGATACGCAGTATTTT. Amino acid sequence: CASSLASASTDTQYF.

This clonotype was recorded many times. The rearrangement joins TRBV9 to TRBJ1-5, with D unclear. In germline, CDR1 is SGDLS, CDR2 YYNGEE. V was pared by 0 bases and J by 2 bases, with 6 bases between. This CDR3 region has 14 residues. Here the CDR3 reads CASSVAAGNQPQHF. CDR3 DNA: TGTGCCAGCAGCGTAGCTGCGGGCAATCAGCCCCAGCATTTT. The complete variable domain, with remaining parts taken from reference TRBV9 and TRBJ1-5, reads DSGVTQTPKHLITATGQRVTLRCSPRSGDLSVYWYQQSLDQGLQFLIQYYNGEERAKGNILERFSAQQFPDLHSELNLSSLELGDSALYFCASSVAAGNQPQHFGDGTRLSIL.

By share, this clonotype ranks as medium-sized. The chain links TRBV4-2 to TRBJ1-5; D is uncertain. The CDR3 has 14 amino acids. Germline CDR1 is LGHNA and CDR2 is YNFKEQ. Trimming removed 1 base at V and 5 bases at J, with 9 bases between. The CDR3 here is CASSQAAGDQPQHF. The CDR3 DNA sequence: TGTGCCAGCAGCCAAGCAGCCGGGGATCAGCCCCAGCATTTT.

This clonotype was recorded many times. This CDR3 reads CATSRDKGVDYGYTF. In DNA form, the CDR3 reads TGTGCCACCAGCAGAGATAAAGGGGTAGACTATGGCTACACCTTC. The rearrangement joins TRBV15 to TRBJ1-2, with D perhaps TRBD1 (5 bases). The V gene lost 0 bases and the J gene lost 3 bases, with 11 bases spanning the gap. Germline CDR1 and CDR2: LNHNV and YYDKDF (reference sequence). The CDR3 consists of 15 residues.

This clonotype is categorized as medium-sized. The chain joins TRBV6-1 to TRBJ2-7; 7 bases are a match to TRBD1. Unmatched junction bases numbered 4, after V lost 2 bases and J lost 3 bases. The CDR3 is 14 residues long. Per germline, CDR1 MNHNS and CDR2 SASEGT. The CDR3 DNA reads TGTGCCAGCAGTGAAAACAGGGGCGGCTACGAGCAGTACTTC. It yields the protein CASSENRGGYEQYF.

This clonotype has a count of ten or more. The gene calls are TRBV2 and TRBJ1-5, with a tentative D call TRBD1 (6 bases). Trimming shortened V by 2 bases and J by 7 bases, and 12 bases separated the two germline ends. CDR1 SNHLY and CDR2 FYNNEI come from the germline V gene. The CDR3 totals 14 residues. The CDR3 DNA follows: TGTGCCAGCAGTGAATTGGAGGGGGGACAGCCCCAGCATTTT. It is translated as CASSELEGGQPQHF.

This clonotype appeared many times. This sequence joins TRBV5-4 and TRBJ1-1, with D perhaps TRBD1 (5 bases). V dropped 3 bases and J dropped 4 bases, with 19 bases sitting between them. Germline V gives CDR1 SGHNT, CDR2 YYREEE (reference sequence). CDR3 length: 16 residues. CDR3 nucleotide sequence: TGTGCCAGCAGCTCGGCCCAAGGACTGAGGGGCACTGAAGCTTTCTTT. Translating it yields CASSSAQGLRGTEAFF.